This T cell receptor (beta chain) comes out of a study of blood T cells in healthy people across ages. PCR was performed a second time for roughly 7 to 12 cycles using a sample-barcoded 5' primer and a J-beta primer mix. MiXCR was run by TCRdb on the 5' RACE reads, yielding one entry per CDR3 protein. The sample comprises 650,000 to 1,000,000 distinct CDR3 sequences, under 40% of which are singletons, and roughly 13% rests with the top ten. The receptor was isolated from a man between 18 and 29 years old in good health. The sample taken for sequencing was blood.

The CDR3 DNA follows: TGTGCCAGCACTACCGGGGACAGATCTTATGGCTACACCTTC. Translation: CASTTGDRSYGYTF. The genes are TRBV6-5 and TRBJ1-2, with 7 bases aligning to TRBD1. CDR3 length equals 14 residues. Trimming removed 7 bases from V and 5 bases from J; junction bases left unmatched: 10. Germline lookup yields CDR1 MNHEY and CDR2 SVGAGI.